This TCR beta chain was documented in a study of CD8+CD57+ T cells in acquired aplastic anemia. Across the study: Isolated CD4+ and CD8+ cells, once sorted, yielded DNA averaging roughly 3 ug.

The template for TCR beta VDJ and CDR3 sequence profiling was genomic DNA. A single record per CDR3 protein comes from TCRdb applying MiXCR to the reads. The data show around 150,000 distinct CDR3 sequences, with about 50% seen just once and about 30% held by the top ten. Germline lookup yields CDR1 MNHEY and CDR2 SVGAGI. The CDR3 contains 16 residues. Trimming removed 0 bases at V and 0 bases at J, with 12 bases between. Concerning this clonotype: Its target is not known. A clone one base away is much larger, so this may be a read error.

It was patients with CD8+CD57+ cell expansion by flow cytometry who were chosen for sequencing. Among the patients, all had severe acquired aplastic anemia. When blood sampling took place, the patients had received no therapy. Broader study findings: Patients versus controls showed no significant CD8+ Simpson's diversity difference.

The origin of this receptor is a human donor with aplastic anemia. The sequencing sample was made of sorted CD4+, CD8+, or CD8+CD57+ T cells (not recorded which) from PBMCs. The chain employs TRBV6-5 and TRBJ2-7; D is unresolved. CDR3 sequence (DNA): TGTGCCAGCAGTTACTCCGCAGTGTTGAACTCCTACGAGCAGTACTTC. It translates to CASSYSAVLNSYEQYF.